The sample holds a few counts of the clone carrying this T cell receptor (beta chain). Its antigen is still unknown. This sample is part of a study of blood T cells in healthy people across ages. Study-level findings and limits: The CMV status of each donor remained undetermined, and this could have confounded shifts in expanded clonotypes. More naive CD4+ cells and higher diversity marked long-lived donors relative to aged donors.

The authors ran a second PCR of 7 to 11 cycles using a sample-barcoded 5' primer and a J-beta primer mix. TCRdb re-called the 5' RACE reads through MiXCR, storing one row per CDR3 protein. Among around 1,500,000 distinct CDR3 sequences listed, roughly 45% were seen once. Germline-derived CDR1 and CDR2 are SGHTA and FQGTGA. Trimming removed 2 bases from V and 4 bases from J; junction bases left unmatched: 5. This CDR3 comprises 15 residues. The sequence was obtained from a woman aged 18-29 years in good health. The chain employs TRBV7-3 and TRBJ1-2; TRBD1 matches 9 bases. Sequenced material: blood. CDR3 in DNA: TGTGCCAGCAGCTTACTGGGACAGGGACCCTATGGCTACACCTTC. Translating gives CASSLLGQGPYGYTF. Full variable domain (outside the CDR3, taken from reference TRBV7-3 and TRBJ1-2): GAGVSQTPSNKVTEKGKYVELRCDPISGHTALYWYRQSLGQGPEFLIYFQGTGAADDSGLPNDRFFAVRPEGSVSTLKIQRTERGDSAVYLCASSLLGQGPYGYTFGSGTRLTVV.